What follows are 13 T cell receptor beta chains derived from one specimen sequenced in a study of cytomegalovirus exposure and HLA in healthy donors. The PCR was carried out with 60 Vbeta primers and 13 Jbeta primers. The table came from immunoSEQ multiplex PCR; TCRdb's copy has only in-frame clones and leaves some out. Of approximately 150,000 clones listed, 68% are singletons. Material: PBMCs. These receptors were collected from a woman aged 18 to 35 in good health and CMV-seropositive.

The count of this clone is one. The chain combines TRBV5-1 with TRBJ2-5; possibly TRBD1 for D (6 bases). V was shortened by 4 bases and J by 2 bases, with 15 bases between the two germline ends. The CDR3 covers 15 residues. Germline V gene sequence: CDR1 SGHRS, CDR2 YFSETQ. The CDR3 here is CASSRGQPYQETQYF. The CDR3 region has the DNA TGCGCCAGCAGCCGCGGACAGCCGTATCAAGAGACCCAGTACTTC.

The rearrangement joins TRBV7-2 to TRBJ2-1; 8 positions agree with TRBD2. Germline-derived CDR1 and CDR2 are SGHTA and FQGNSA. V was clipped by 2 bases and J by 5 bases; unmatched bases: 2. The CDR3 extends over 14 amino acids. Written as DNA, the CDR3 is TGTGCCAGCAGCTTACCTAGCGGGCACAATGAGCAGTTCTTC. It specifies CASSLPSGHNEQFF.

This chain joins TRBV28 and TRBJ1-2; D ambiguous. The CDR3 covers 13 residues. V lost 3 bases and J 0 bases, leaving 5 bases between the germline ends. Germline CDR1 MDHEN, CDR2 SYDVKM. The CDR3, as DNA: TGTGCCAGCAGTTTGTCAGCTAACTATGGCTACACCTTC. Protein product: CASSLSANYGYTF.

V usage is TRBV28 and J usage is TRBJ1-1; tentative D call: TRBD1 (5 bases). The length of the CDR3 is 11 residues. Germline V gene lookup returns CDR1 MDHEN and CDR2 SYDVKM. The V end was cut by 5 bases, the J end by 9 bases, with 10 bases between. The CDR3 spells CASSRQQKAFF. CDR3 bases: TGTGCCAGCAGTCGACAGCAGAAAGCTTTCTTT.

The CDR3 nucleotides are TGTGCCAGCAGCAACCAGGAAATCTACACCTTC. Encoded protein: CASSNQEIYTF. The chain is built from TRBV5-6 and TRBJ1-2, with D hard to call. V lost 4 bases and J 10 bases, leaving 11 bases between the germline ends. The CDR3 spans 11 residues. In germline, CDR1 is SGHDT, CDR2 YYEEEE.

This chain links TRBV18 with TRBJ2-1; 11 positions agree with TRBD2. CDR3 length equals 15 residues. CDR1 is KGHSH and CDR2 is LQKENI in the germline V gene. After removal of 2 bases from V and 5 bases from J, the junction contained 2 bases not matched to a gene. CDR3 amino acids: CASSPTLAGDNEQFF. The CDR3 DNA sequence: TGTGCCAGCTCACCAACACTAGCGGGAGACAATGAGCAGTTCTTC.

J is TRBJ2-2 and V is TRBV2, with D perhaps matching TRBD2 (6 bases). Trimming pared 2 bases from V and 4 bases from J, leaving 11 bases between. Germline-derived CDR1 and CDR2 are SNHLY and FYNNEI. There are 15 residues in the CDR3. The CDR3 nucleotides are TGTGCCAGCAGTGAACTACTAGCAGGCACCGGGGAGCTGTTTTTT. Amino acid sequence: CASSELLAGTGELFF.

The genes are TRBV7-3 and TRBJ1-3; TRBD1 agrees at 7 bases. The junction had 7 bases not matched to a gene; V was cut back by 1 base and J by 4 bases. The V gene's germline CDR1 is SGHTA and CDR2 FQGTGA. CDR3 length: 16 residues. CDR3 amino acids: CASSLNADRAGNTIYF. CDR3 DNA: TGTGCCAGCAGCTTAAATGCAGACAGGGCCGGAAACACCATATATTTT.

V is TRBV19 and J is TRBJ1-6; D is undetermined. Germline values: CDR1 LNHDA, CDR2 SQIVND (reference sequence). The V and J ends lost 7 bases and 0 bases respectively, with 16 bases between them. This CDR3 contains 17 residues. The CDR3 protein is CASMRGGASSYNSPLHF. The CDR3 DNA sequence: TGTGCCAGTATGCGAGGCGGAGCGAGCTCCTATAATTCACCCCTCCACTTT.

This clone has only a few counts. CDR3 amino acids: CASSRTPGLAYEQYF. In DNA, the CDR3 is TGTGCCAGCAGCCGCACTCCGGGACTAGCCTACGAGCAGTACTTC. The chain has TRBV27 and TRBJ2-7, with 8 bases identical to TRBD2. The CDR3 runs 15 residues. The V gene end was trimmed by 6 bases and the J gene end by 2 bases; junction bases not matched to a gene: 9. Germline V lookup: CDR1 MNHEY, CDR2 SMNVEV (reference sequence).

This clone was detected once. CDR3 residues: CASSLYGGGETQYF. In DNA, the CDR3 is TGTGCCAGCAGCTTATACGGAGGAGGGGAGACCCAGTACTTC. This rearrangement joins TRBV7-2 to TRBJ2-5; D perhaps matches TRBD2 (6 bases). This CDR3 comprises 14 residues. Germline CDR1 SGHTA, CDR2 FQGNSA. V lost 2 bases to trimming and J lost 5 bases, with 12 bases between them.

This clone showed up just once. The chain joins TRBV29-1 to TRBJ1-1, with 8 bases identical to TRBD1. The germline V gene encodes CDR1 SQVTM and CDR2 ANQGSEA. V dropped 2 bases and J dropped 3; count of bases not matched to a gene: 8. The CDR3 length is 15 residues. The CDR3 loop reads CSVELSGGAHTEAFF. CDR3 nucleotides: TGCAGCGTTGAACTGTCAGGGGGCGCGCACACTGAAGCTTTCTTT. Full variable domain (outside the CDR3, taken from reference TRBV29-1 and TRBJ1-1): SAVISQKPSRDICQRGTSLTIQCQVDSQVTMMFWYRQQPGQSLTLIATANQGSEATYESGFVIDKFPISRPNLTFSTLTVSNMSPEDSSIYLCSVELSGGAHTEAFFGQGTRLTVV.

The count of this clone is one. CDR3 DNA: TGTGCCAGCAGCTTGGGCAGCCTTATCAATGAGCAGTTCTTC. It codes for CASSLGSLINEQFF. This chain uses TRBV7-9 with TRBJ2-1; no clear D. The ends were cut back, 3 bases at V and 6 bases at J, with 12 bases in the middle. The germline V gene encodes CDR1 SEHNR and CDR2 FQNEAQ (reference sequence). The CDR3 length is 14 residues.